A few counts support the clone carrying this TCR beta chain. What it binds is unknown. This CDR3 region has 14 residues. V was shortened by 6 bases and J by 2 bases, with 11 bases between the two germline ends. Germline assignment: CDR1 MNHNS and CDR2 SASEGT. The sample belongs to a study of T-cell reconstitution after alpha-beta-depleted transplantation in children. General study results and limits: At the one-year point after transplant, T-cell counts and TCRbeta diversity were found to come mostly from T cells that had been newly produced. It was reported that alpha-beta T cells came from several hundred expanded graft clones (about two months after transplant). Surviving recipient cells, namely T cells and thymic progenitors, were the source of high day-60 TCRbeta diversity in some patients.

A library of TCRbeta sequences, prepared with unique molecular identifiers, was generated. MiXCR was run by TCRdb on the PCR reads, yielding one entry per CDR3 protein. The sample records about 460,000 distinct CDR3 sequences, about 11% being singletons. The chain is built from TRBV6-1 and TRBJ1-5; D perhaps matches TRBD1 (5 bases). The starting material was PBMCs, obtained before TCRalphabeta/CD19-depleted stem cell transplant. The sequence was collected from a child aged 2-15 years with inherited bone marrow failure, due to receive a stem cell transplant. DNA of the CDR3: TGTGCCAGCAGGGACCGGGACGGCAATCAGCCCCAGCATTTT. As protein: CASRDRDGNQPQHF.